This T cell receptor beta chain stems from a study of T cell repertoires in aging, cancer and after chemotherapy (dated by TCRdb to between 2018 and 2020). Background for the entire study: Donors were distributed across six age groups ranging from 30 or younger to 70 or older, with at least three individuals included per group. In the solid tumor group, the paired samples taken before and after chemotherapy came from patients with brain tumors (glioblastoma) who were receiving therapy based on temozolomide. The full dataset contained 8.5 million to 10 million TCR reads. To examine immunoaging and T cell reconstitution after chemotherapy, the study profiled TCR beta repertoires in peripheral blood from healthy donors and cancer patients. The cohort comprised 200 to 250 cancer patients, 90 to 94 with hematological and 124 with solid cancers, plus 95 healthy donors as a reference group. Study-wide conclusions, independent of this receptor: Untreated patients with hematological or solid cancers showed significantly lower blood TCR diversity and higher clonality than age-matched healthy donors. In healthy donors, the decline in TCR diversity with age was mainly explained by loss of richness, whereas in cancer patients loss of evenness was also found to contribute. According to the authors, the repertoire data do not permit conclusions about immunological memory after chemotherapy. An increase in median generation probability over the chemotherapy interval was observed in both cancer cohorts, suggesting that the repertoire was reconstituted through rebound thymic output.

On this clonotype: No cognate antigen has been identified for it. Nothing much larger sits one base from this clone, and base qualities are not available.

Multiplex touch-down PCR with a mixed TRB-A/B primer pool was used to amplify rearranged TRB sequences covering the V, D and J segments. Two consecutive PCR reactions with Phusion HS II polymerase added Illumina adapters and sample indices to the amplicons. Amplicons were gel-purified using the NucleoSpin Gel and PCR Clean-up kit and were subsequently checked with Qubit and an Agilent 2100 Bioanalyzer. Libraries were sequenced on an Illumina MiSeq using 600-cycle, single-indexed, paired-end runs. Turning to the authors' computational methods: MiXCR versions 2.12 and 3.0.5 were used to process TRB sequences. Each unique CDR3 nucleotide sequence was counted as one clone, and only productive sequences with at least two reads were retained. The repertoire metrics were Shannon diversity, evenness, clonality (calculated as one minus evenness), and diversity profiles parameterized by alpha from 0 to 5. Generation probabilities of clones in paired pre- and post-chemotherapy samples were computed with the IGoR algorithm. TCRdb applied fastp at Q25 and MiXCR to the public reads, then kept only in-frame beta chains. Identical CDR3 proteins give one entry, which carries the most common genes and DNA. In this record, the V and J calls reflect TCRdb's handling and not the investigators' own analysis. Here the sample has some 2,100 distinct CDR3 sequences; over 25% occur a single time. Together, the top ten hold about 15% of the sample.

TCR beta rearrangements were amplified from genomic DNA extracted from peripheral blood rather than from sorted cells or RNA. Sequencing was done on a sample of blood. The TCR sequence derives from a human donor with a solid tumor.

CDR3 sequence: CASSLFSRGGTGELFF. The sequenced DNA: TGCGCCAGCAGCTTGTTTAGCAGGGGAGGCACCGGGGAGCTGTTTTTT. The chain employs TRBV5-1 and TRBJ2-2, with the D assignment possibly TRBD1 or TRBD2, given 6 matching bases for each. The CDR3 holds 16 amino acids from the cysteine to the phenylalanine. Solely the CDR3 DNA is kept, with 48 bases framed from the first base. Trimming removed 1 base from V and 4 bases from J, leaving 14 bases between the germline ends. Sequences SGHRS (CDR1) and YFSETQ (CDR2) are obtained from the germline V gene.